At least ten counts were recorded for the clone carrying this T cell receptor beta chain. Its antigen is unknown. V shed 5 bases and J 7 bases; nucleotides not matched to a gene: 8. The CDR3 spans 15 residues. Germline V lookup: CDR1 KGHDR, CDR2 SFDVKD. Subjects with ophthalmopathy showed a Clinical Activity Score no lower than 3, a NOSPECS grade no lower than 4, and a duration shorter than 3 months. This sample was included in a study of T cells in Graves' hyperthyroidism and ophthalmopathy. Whole-study results and caveats: Clonotypes that were expanded in thyroid above 0.001 mostly appeared in blood too. Patients with ophthalmopathy were separated from those with stable hyperthyroidism by a 13 V-J model.

TCR beta CDR3 region amplification was performed from RNA transcripts. First-round RT-PCR targeting the TCR CDR3 was performed with the HTBI primer set. Using its own MiXCR run on the multiplex PCR reads, TCRdb lists one record per CDR3 protein. The table includes about half a million distinct CDR3 sequences, about 20% detected once. The receptor was derived from a woman aged 70-85 years with Graves' ophthalmopathy. The V gene is TRBV24-1, the J gene TRBJ2-7; TRBD1 aligns across 12 bases. The sample comprised blood. The DNA of the CDR3 is TGTGCCACCAGTGCCGGGACAGGGGGCGCGGAGGAGCAGTACTTC. Its translation is CATSAGTGGAEEQYF.